This entry lists 30 T cell receptor beta chains sequenced from one sample in a study of shared clonotypes between healthy human individuals. Sequencing was performed with immunoSEQ multiplex PCR; in TCRdb, only in-frame clones are kept and a portion is missing. The sample holds about 1.1 million clones, more than 75% seen once. Sequences were obtained from memory CD4+ T cells from PBMCs. The subset denotes: CD45RA-negative fraction. These receptors all come from a man between 18 and 29 years old in good health. Some clones in this sample may be carry-over from other donors' samples.

CDR3 residues: CATRSERDTEAFF. In nucleotides, the CDR3 is TGTGCCACCAGATCGGAGAGGGACACTGAAGCTTTCTTT. The chain combines TRBV2 with TRBJ1-1; the D is unclear. CDR3 length equals 13 residues. V dropped 10 bases and J dropped 3 bases, with 15 bases sitting between them. Per the germline V gene, CDR1 is SNHLY and CDR2 is FYNNEI.

The chain couples TRBV6-1 to TRBJ1-1, with TRBD1 matching 8 bases. Looked up from germline, CDR1 is MNHNS and CDR2 is SASEGT. V was pared by 8 bases and J by 3 bases, with 5 bases of the junction left unmatched. This CDR3 comprises 13 residues. This CDR3 reads CASAGQGHTEAFF. The DNA of the CDR3 is TGTGCCAGCGCCGGACAGGGACACACTGAAGCTTTCTTT.

V usage is TRBV11-2 and J usage is TRBJ2-2, with D possibly matching TRBD1 (5 bases). With 2 bases removed from V and 4 bases from J, the gap between germline ends came to 11 bases. This CDR3 region has 15 residues. Germline CDR1 is SGHAT and CDR2 is FQNNGV. The CDR3 sequence is CASSLLGHTTGELFF. For the CDR3, the DNA is TGTGCCAGCAGCTTATTAGGACACACCACCGGGGAGCTGTTTTTT.

Comments on this clone: A far larger clone differs by one base, so this is likely a read error. Other DNA sequences in the sample encode the same CDR3. The chain links TRBV29-1 to TRBJ1-5; D unclear. The CDR3 runs 14 residues. In germline, CDR1 is SQVTM, CDR2 ANQGSEA. The germline V and J ends were trimmed by 6 bases and 2 bases, with 14 bases remaining between them. The CDR3 here is CSVSDASGNQPQHF. The CDR3 bases are TGCAGCGTATCGGACGCGTCTGGCAATCAGCCCCAGCATTTT.

The genes are TRBV5-1 and TRBJ2-7; TRBD2 agrees at 9 bases. This CDR3 has 18 residues. V shed 4 bases and J 2 bases; nucleotides not matched to a gene: 16. Germline V gene data show CDR1 as SGHRS and CDR2 as YFSETQ. The CDR3 is CASSRQSGNSGRPYEQYF. The CDR3 DNA reads as TGCGCCAGCAGCAGGCAATCAGGGAATAGCGGGAGACCCTACGAGCAGTACTTC.

The chain combines TRBV30 with TRBJ1-2; no clear D gene. Trimming removed 4 bases at V and 5 bases at J, with 14 bases between. This CDR3 region has 13 residues. Germline V lookup: CDR1 GTSNPN, CDR2 SVGIG (reference sequence). Written as DNA, the CDR3 is TGTGCCTGGACCCGAGCCCGGGGATATGGCTACACCTTC. It is translated as CAWTRARGYGYTF. The full variable domain, with the rest looked up from reference TRBV30 and TRBJ1-2, is SQTIHQWPATLVQPVGSPLSLECTVEGTSNPNLYWYRQAAGRGLQLLFYSVGIGQISSEVPQNLSASRPQDRQFILSSKKLLLSDSGFYLCAWTRARGYGYTFGSGTRLTVV.

This chain uses TRBV10-3 with TRBJ1-5, with D uncertain. The CDR3 loop spans 14 amino acids. Between the trimmed V and J ends, which lost 8 bases and 3 bases, there was a span of 14 bases. The germline CDR1 and CDR2 sequences are ENHRY and SYGVKD. The DNA for the CDR3 is TGTGCCATCGCCGCCGCCGCAAACAATCAGCCCCAGCATTTT. Its translation: CAIAAAANNQPQHF.

This clone was seen ten or more times. CDR3 residues: CASGRGLDTQYF. The CDR3 DNA sequence: TGTGCCAGCGGTCGGGGGCTGGATACGCAGTATTTT. The gene calls are TRBV6-1 and TRBJ2-3, with D perhaps given as TRBD1 or TRBD2 (6 bases each). Looked up from germline, CDR1 is MNHNS and CDR2 is SASEGT. The CDR3 loop spans 12 amino acids. The V end was cut by 8 bases, the J end by 6 bases, with 12 bases between.

J is TRBJ2-7 and V is TRBV19, with TRBD2 identical over 9 bases. V lost 5 bases, J lost 0 bases, and 5 bases stayed unmatched. Germline V gene lookup returns CDR1 LNHDA and CDR2 SQIVND (reference sequence). CDR3 size: 15 residues. The CDR3 bases are TGTGCCAGTAGTCCTTCAGCGGGGGGCTCCTACGAGCAGTACTTC. This codes for CASSPSAGGSYEQYF.

The rearrangement uses TRBV6-5 and TRBJ2-3; 7 bases fit TRBD2. The CDR3 consists of 12 residues. Germline trimming cut 10 bases from V and 4 bases from J; bases unmatched to any gene: 5. Germline V gene sequence: CDR1 MNHEY, CDR2 SVGAGI. CDR3 sequence reads: CATSGDPDTQYF. Here the CDR3 DNA reads TGTGCCACTAGCGGAGACCCAGATACGCAGTATTTT.

A note on this clone: Germline and junction disagree at one end, which may indicate a read error. The V gene is TRBV7-3, the J gene TRBJ2-2, with TRBD2 identical over 13 bases. Germline assignment: CDR1 SGHTA and CDR2 FQGTGA. CDR3 length: 19 residues. DNA of the CDR3: TGTGCCAGCAGCCTAACTCCGGGACTAGCGGGAACGGGGACCGGGGAGCTGTTTTTT. It encodes CASSLTPGLAGTGTGELFF.

The gene calls are TRBV5-1 and TRBJ2-5; D remains ambiguous. This CDR3 has 13 residues. Germline CDR1 and CDR2: SGHRS and YFSETQ. Trimming took 6 bases from V and 2 from J, leaving 11 bases between them. As DNA, the CDR3 is TGCGCCAGCACCAATAGCCCTCAAGAGACCCAGTACTTC. Protein: CASTNSPQETQYF. The complete variable domain, with remaining parts taken from reference TRBV5-1 and TRBJ2-5, reads KAGVTQTPRYLIKTRGQQVTLSCSPISGHRSVSWYQQTPGQGLQFLFEYFSETQRNKGNFPGRFSGRQFSNSRSEMNVSTLELGDSALYLCASTNSPQETQYFGPGTRLLVL.

V and J are TRBV30 and TRBJ1-3; D remains unclear. Germline V gives CDR1 GTSNPN, CDR2 SVGIG (reference sequence). Trimming shortened V by 5 bases and J by 0 bases, and 11 bases separated the two germline ends. This CDR3 has 14 residues. The CDR3 protein is CAWSTALSGNTIYF. The DNA for the CDR3 is TGTGCCTGGTCAACAGCCCTCTCTGGAAACACCATATATTTT.

This chain links TRBV19 with TRBJ1-4; 10 nucleotides line up with TRBD1. The trim removed 6 bases at V and 6 bases at J, leaving 7 bases unmatched. The CDR3 is made up of 15 amino acids. Germline V gene lookup returns CDR1 LNHDA and CDR2 SQIVND (reference sequence). CDR3 protein: CASSPQTGGYEKLFF. The CDR3 coding sequence is TGTGCCAGTAGCCCCCAGACAGGGGGCTATGAAAAACTGTTTTTT. Full variable domain (rest looked up from reference TRBV19 and TRBJ1-4): DGGITQSPKYLFRKEGQNVTLSCEQNLNHDAMYWYRQDPGQGLRLIYYSQIVNDFQKGDIAEGYSVSREKKESFPLTVTSAQKNPTAFYLCASSPQTGGYEKLFFGSGTQLSVL.

This chain connects TRBV7-2 to TRBJ2-7, with D unresolved. V lost 3 bases to trimming and J lost 6 bases, with 18 bases between them. CDR1 is SGHTA, CDR2 FQGNSA, per germline. The CDR3 covers 15 residues. The DNA of the CDR3 is TGTGCCAGCAGCTTGGGAAGGCTTACCGGCCCCGAGCAGTACTTC. Its protein product is CASSLGRLTGPEQYF.

V usage is TRBV15 and J usage is TRBJ2-3; 7 positions agree with TRBD1. CDR1 and CDR2 (germline): LNHNV, YYDKDF (reference sequence). The CDR3 is made up of 16 amino acids. V gave up 3 bases and J gave up 2 bases; unmatched junction bases: 8. The CDR3 nucleotides read TGTGCCACCAGCAGGCAAACAGGGGTTTACACAGATACGCAGTATTTT. Its translation: CATSRQTGVYTDTQYF.

V gene TRBV11-2 combines with J gene TRBJ1-5; TRBD1 might be the D (5 bases). The CDR3 covers 15 residues. CDR1 is SGHAT, CDR2 FQNNGV, per germline. Trimming removed 1 base from V and 6 bases from J, with 13 bases in between. CDR3 residues: CASSLGGQGSQPQHF. CDR3 sequence (DNA): TGTGCCAGCAGCTTAGGCGGGCAGGGAAGTCAGCCCCAGCATTTT.

The gene calls are TRBV25-1 and TRBJ2-5, with TRBD1 matching over 7 bases. V lost 3 bases and J lost 11; bases outside the gene matches: 15. Germline V CDR1 and CDR2: MGHDK, SYGVNS. The CDR3 consists of 15 residues. CDR3 nucleotide sequence: TGTGCCAGCAGTGATTCCGGGACAGCCACAAGGGAGCAGTACTTC. It specifies CASSDSGTATREQYF.

This chain connects TRBV2 to TRBJ2-4, with 8 bases lining up with TRBD1. The CDR3 runs 15 residues. Per the germline V gene, CDR1 is SNHLY and CDR2 is FYNNEI. V shed 0 bases, J shed 9 bases, and the junction held 7 bases outside the gene matches. Written as DNA, the CDR3 is TGTGCCAGCAGTGAAGCGCGACAGGGGAAAGTCATTCAGTACTTC. Translating gives CASSEARQGKVIQYF.

The J gene is TRBJ2-3, the V gene TRBV20-1; TRBD2 is a possible D gene (7 bases). The CDR3 has 11 amino acids. The germline V and J ends were trimmed by 5 bases and 9 bases, with 12 bases remaining between them. Germline assignment: CDR1 DFQATT and CDR2 SNEGSKA (reference sequence). CDR3 region: CSAQSGGTQYF. CDR3 nucleotides: TGCAGTGCTCAATCGGGGGGCACGCAGTATTTT.

This rearrangement joins TRBV4-1 to TRBJ2-3; D gene uncertain. V was trimmed by 2 bases and J by 5 bases, leaving 5 bases between them. CDR1 is MGHRA and CDR2 is YSYEKL in the germline V gene. The CDR3 totals 12 residues. In nucleotides, the CDR3 is TGCGCCAGCAGCCAATTAGGAGATACGCAGTATTTT. Translated, it gives CASSQLGDTQYF.

This clone showed up many times. Different DNA sequences within this sample yield the same CDR3. CDR3 in DNA: TGTGCCAGCAGCGCAGGGACTGCCTCTACCGGGGAGCTGTTTTTT. Its protein is CASSAGTASTGELFF. The chain links TRBV9 to TRBJ2-2, with D possibly TRBD2 on 6 matching bases. V lost 3 bases, J lost 5 bases, and 14 bases lay in between. Germline CDR1 reads SGDLS; CDR2 reads YYNGEE. This CDR3 contains 15 residues.

This sequence joins TRBV29-1 and TRBJ2-3; tentatively, D is TRBD2 (5 bases). Germline-derived CDR1 and CDR2 are SQVTM and ANQGSEA. V lost 6 bases and J lost 0, with 10 bases in between. The CDR3 spans 13 residues. The CDR3 DNA reads TGCAGCGTCGTAGCGCGTAGCACAGATACGCAGTATTTT. Amino acids: CSVVARSTDTQYF.

This clone was observed a few times. This chain links TRBV18 with TRBJ1-1; D is perhaps TRBD1 (6 bases). The CDR3 sequence is 13 residues long. V dropped 7 bases and J dropped 0 bases, with 9 bases sitting between them. Germline V lookup: CDR1 KGHSH, CDR2 LQKENI. CDR3 DNA: TGTGCCAGCTTAGGACAGCTGAACACTGAAGCTTTCTTT. Protein sequence: CASLGQLNTEAFF.

This clone was counted once. The rearrangement uses TRBV4-1 and TRBJ2-3; D possibly corresponds to TRBD2 (5 bases). CDR1 is MGHRA, CDR2 YSYEKL, per germline. This CDR3 has 14 residues. With 2 bases removed from V and 6 bases from J, the gap between germline ends came to 12 bases. The chain's CDR3 is CASSQTPLADTQYF. The CDR3 coding sequence is TGCGCCAGCAGCCAAACACCTCTAGCCGATACGCAGTATTTT.

The chain joins TRBV7-3 to TRBJ2-3, with TRBD2 matching 8 bases. The junction had 13 bases not matched to a gene; V was cut back by 8 bases and J by 3 bases. The CDR3 has 16 amino acids. CDR1 is SGHTA, CDR2 FQGTGA, per germline. CDR3 region: CASGQMAGGRTDTQYF. The CDR3 nucleotides are TGTGCCAGCGGTCAGATGGCGGGAGGTCGGACAGATACGCAGTATTTT.

With regard to this clone: At the DNA level, this CDR3 is encoded by other sequences in the same sample as well. This chain joins TRBV5-1 and TRBJ1-5; TRBD1 matches at 8 bases. The CDR3 has 14 amino acids. Germline V CDR1 and CDR2: SGHRS, YFSETQ. The junction had 2 bases not matched to a gene; V was cut back by 4 bases and J by 2 bases. CDR3 nucleotide sequence: TGCGCCAGCAGCCCGGGACAGGGCAATCAGCCCCAGCATTTT. This sequence encodes CASSPGQGNQPQHF.

This chain links TRBV28 with TRBJ2-7, with TRBD2 matching 8 bases. This CDR3 spans 11 amino acids. Germline CDR1 is MDHEN and CDR2 is SYDVKM. V lost 8 bases, J lost 4 bases, and 1 base stayed unmatched. The CDR3 region has the DNA TGTGCCAGCGGACTAGCTTACGAGCAGTACTTC. Translating gives CASGLAYEQYF.

V is TRBV7-2 and J is TRBJ2-3; TRBD2 matches at 10 bases. The CDR3 runs 16 residues. Trimming took 5 bases from V and 0 from J; bases not matched to a gene: 5. Germline values: CDR1 SGHTA, CDR2 FQGNSA. The CDR3 is CASSQTSGTSTDTQYF. The CDR3 DNA sequence: TGTGCCAGCAGCCAAACTAGCGGGACTAGCACAGATACGCAGTATTTT.

Remarks on this clone: Different DNA sequences within this sample yield the same CDR3. The CDR3 DNA sequence: TGTGCCAGCAGCTTAGGACAGGGCCTTTACAATGAGCAGTTCTTC. The encoded protein is CASSLGQGLYNEQFF. The J gene is TRBJ2-1, the V gene TRBV7-2; 7 bases fit TRBD1. V was clipped by 1 base and J by 4 bases; unmatched bases: 4. Germline V gene sequence: CDR1 SGHTA, CDR2 FQGNSA. CDR3 length equals 15 residues.